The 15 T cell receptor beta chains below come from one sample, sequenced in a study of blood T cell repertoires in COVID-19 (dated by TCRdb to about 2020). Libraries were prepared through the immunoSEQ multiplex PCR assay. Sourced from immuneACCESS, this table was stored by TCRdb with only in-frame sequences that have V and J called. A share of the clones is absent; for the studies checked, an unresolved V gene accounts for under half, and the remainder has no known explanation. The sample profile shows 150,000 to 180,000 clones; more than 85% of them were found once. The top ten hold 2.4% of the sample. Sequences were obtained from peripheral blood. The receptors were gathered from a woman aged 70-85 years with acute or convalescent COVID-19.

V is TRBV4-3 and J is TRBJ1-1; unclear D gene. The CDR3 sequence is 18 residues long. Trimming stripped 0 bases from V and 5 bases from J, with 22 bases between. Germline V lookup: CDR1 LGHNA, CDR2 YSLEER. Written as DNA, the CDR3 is TGCGCCAGCAGCCAAGATATTCTCGGGGTTAAAGGTAAGACTGAAGCTTTCTTT. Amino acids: CASSQDILGVKGKTEAFF.

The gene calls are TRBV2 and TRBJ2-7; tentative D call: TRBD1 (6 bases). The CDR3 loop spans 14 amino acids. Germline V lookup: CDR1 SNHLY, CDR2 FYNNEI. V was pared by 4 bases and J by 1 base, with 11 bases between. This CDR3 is CASSGQAFSYEQYV. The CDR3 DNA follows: TGTGCCAGCAGTGGACAGGCCTTTTCCTACGAGCAGTACGTC.

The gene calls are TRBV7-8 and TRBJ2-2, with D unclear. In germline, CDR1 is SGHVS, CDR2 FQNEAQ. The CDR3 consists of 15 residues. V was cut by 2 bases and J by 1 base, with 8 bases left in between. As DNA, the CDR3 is TGTGCCAGCAGCTTAATCGGAGAGAACACCGGGGAGCTGTTTTTT. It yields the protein CASSLIGENTGELFF. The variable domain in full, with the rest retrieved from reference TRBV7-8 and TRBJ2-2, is GAGVSQSPRYKVAKRGQDVALRCDPISGHVSLFWYQQALGQGPEFLTYFQNEAQLDKSGLPSDRFFAERPEGSVSTLKIQRTQQEDSAVYLCASSLIGENTGELFFGEGSRLTVL.

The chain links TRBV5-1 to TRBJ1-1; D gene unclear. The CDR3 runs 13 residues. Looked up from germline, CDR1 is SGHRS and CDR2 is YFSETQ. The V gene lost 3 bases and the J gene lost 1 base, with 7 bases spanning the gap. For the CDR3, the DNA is TGCGCCAGCAGCTCCGAGGGGAACACTGAAGCTTTCTTT. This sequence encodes CASSSEGNTEAFF.

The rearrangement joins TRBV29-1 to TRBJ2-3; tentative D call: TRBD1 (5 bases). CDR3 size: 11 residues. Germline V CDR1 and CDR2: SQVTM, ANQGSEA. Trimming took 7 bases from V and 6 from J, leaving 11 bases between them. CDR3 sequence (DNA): TGCAGCGGGGGCCCACAGGATACGCAGTATTTT. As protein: CSGGPQDTQYF.

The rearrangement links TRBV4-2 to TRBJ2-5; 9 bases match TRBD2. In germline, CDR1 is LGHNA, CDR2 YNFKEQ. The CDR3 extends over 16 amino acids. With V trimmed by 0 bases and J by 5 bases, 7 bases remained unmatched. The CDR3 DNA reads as TGTGCCAGCAGCCAAGAGGGCGGGGGGGTGCCCGAGACCCAGTACTTC. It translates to CASSQEGGGVPETQYF.

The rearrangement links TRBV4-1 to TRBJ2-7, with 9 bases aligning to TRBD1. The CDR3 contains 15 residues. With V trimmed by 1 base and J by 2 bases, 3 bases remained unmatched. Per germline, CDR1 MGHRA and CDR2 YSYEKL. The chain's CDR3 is CASSQGRDRAYEQYF. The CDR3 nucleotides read TGCGCCAGCAGCCAAGGTCGGGACAGGGCCTACGAGCAGTACTTC.

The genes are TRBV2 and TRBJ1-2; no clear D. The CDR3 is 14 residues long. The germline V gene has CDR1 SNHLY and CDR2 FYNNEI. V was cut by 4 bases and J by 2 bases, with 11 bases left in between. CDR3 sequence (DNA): TGTGCCAGCAGTGTAATGGCCGCAAACTATGGCTACACCTTC. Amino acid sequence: CASSVMAANYGYTF. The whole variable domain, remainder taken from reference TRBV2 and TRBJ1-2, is EPEVTQTPSHQVTQMGQEVILRCVPISNHLYFYWYRQILGQKVEFLVSFYNNEISEKSEIFDDQFSVERPDGSNFTLKIRSTKLEDSAMYFCASSVMAANYGYTFGSGTRLTVV.

In DNA form, the CDR3 reads TGTGCCAGCAGCTTAGGGGCGACAGGGCTTCAGCCCCAGCATTTT. This codes for CASSLGATGLQPQHF. The J gene is TRBJ1-5, the V gene TRBV7-9; the match to TRBD1 covers 7 bases. The CDR3 length is 15 residues. V lost 1 base and J lost 6; bases outside the gene matches: 6. Germline V gives CDR1 SEHNR, CDR2 FQNEAQ (reference sequence).

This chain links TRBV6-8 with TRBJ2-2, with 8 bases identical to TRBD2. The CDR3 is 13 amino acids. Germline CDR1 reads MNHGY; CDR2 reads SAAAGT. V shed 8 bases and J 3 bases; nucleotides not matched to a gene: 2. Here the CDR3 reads CASATSDTGELFF. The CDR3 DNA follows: TGTGCCAGCGCGACTAGCGACACCGGGGAGCTGTTTTTT.

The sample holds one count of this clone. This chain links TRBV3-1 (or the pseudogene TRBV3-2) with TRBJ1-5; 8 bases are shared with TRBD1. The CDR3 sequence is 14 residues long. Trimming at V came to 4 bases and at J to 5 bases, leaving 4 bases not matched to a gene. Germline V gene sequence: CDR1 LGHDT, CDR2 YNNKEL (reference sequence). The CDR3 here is CASSPRTGHQPQHF. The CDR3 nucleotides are TGTGCCAGCAGCCCTCGGACAGGGCATCAGCCCCAGCATTTT.

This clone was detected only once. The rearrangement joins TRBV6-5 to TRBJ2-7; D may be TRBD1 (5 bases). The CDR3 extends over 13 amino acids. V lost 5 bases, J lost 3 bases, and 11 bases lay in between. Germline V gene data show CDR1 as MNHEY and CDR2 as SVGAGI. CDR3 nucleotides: TGTGCCAGCAGTCCCCGGCAGGGCTACGAGCAGTACGTC. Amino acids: CASSPRQGYEQYV.

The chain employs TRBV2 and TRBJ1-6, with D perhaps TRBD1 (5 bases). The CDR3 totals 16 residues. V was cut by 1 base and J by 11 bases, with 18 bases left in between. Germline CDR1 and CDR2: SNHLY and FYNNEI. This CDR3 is CASSEGSGGVRTPLHF. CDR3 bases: TGTGCCAGCAGTGAAGGATCGGGGGGGGTAAGGACACCCCTCCACTTT.

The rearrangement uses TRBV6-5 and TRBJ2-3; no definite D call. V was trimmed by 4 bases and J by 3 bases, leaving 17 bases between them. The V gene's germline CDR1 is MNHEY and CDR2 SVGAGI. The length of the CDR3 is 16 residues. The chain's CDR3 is CASSSVLRVSTDTQYF. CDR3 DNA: TGTGCCAGCAGTTCCGTCCTCCGGGTATCGACAGATACGCAGTATTTT.

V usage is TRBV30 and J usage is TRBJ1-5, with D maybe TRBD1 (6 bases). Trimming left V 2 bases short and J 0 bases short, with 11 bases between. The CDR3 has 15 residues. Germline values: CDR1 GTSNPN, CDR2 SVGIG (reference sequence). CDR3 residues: CAWSPGTLSNQPQHF. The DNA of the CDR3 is TGTGCCTGGAGTCCCGGGACACTTAGCAATCAGCCCCAGCATTTT.